A single sample gave rise to the 31 T cell receptor beta chains below, sequenced in a study of blood T cell repertoires in COVID-19 (TCRdb year 2020). Library method: the immunoSEQ multiplex PCR assay. Entries here come from immuneACCESS through TCRdb and include only in-frame sequences with V and J called. Some clones fail to appear in such tables; in the studies checked, an unresolved V gene covers under half of the shortfall, and the cause of the remainder is unknown. A total of about 240,000 clones appear in this sample, more than 85% of them only once. The top ten clones comprise 7.1% of the sample. The sample taken for sequencing was peripheral blood. The receptors shown here come from a woman aged 70-85 years with active or convalescent COVID-19.

The chain recombines TRBV11-2 with TRBJ1-1, with 10 bases aligning to TRBD1. The CDR3 totals 13 residues. The trim removed 6 bases at V and 8 bases at J, leaving 6 bases unmatched. CDR1 is SGHAT and CDR2 is FQNNGV in the germline V gene. In nucleotides, the CDR3 is TGTGCCAGCAGGGTGACAGGGGGCGGAGAAGCTTTCTTT. Its protein is CASRVTGGGEAFF.

The chain has TRBV14 and TRBJ1-4, with unresolved D. With 3 bases removed from V and 0 bases from J, the gap between germline ends came to 14 bases. Germline assignment: CDR1 SGHDN and CDR2 FVKESK. There are 17 residues in the CDR3. Here the CDR3 DNA reads TGTGCCAGCAGCCAGTCGCGCCAACCCGCAACTAATGAAAAACTGTTTTTT. Protein product: CASSQSRQPATNEKLFF. Variable domain in full (rest from reference TRBV14 and TRBJ1-4): EAGVTQFPSHSVIEKGQTVTLRCDPISGHDNLYWYRRVMGKEIKFLLHFVKESKQDESGMPNNRFLAERTGGTYSTLKVQPAELEDSGVYFCASSQSRQPATNEKLFFGSGTQLSVL.

The DNA for the CDR3 is TGTGCCAGCAACGAGTATCAGCCCCAGCATTTT. Amino acid sequence: CASNEYQPQHF. V usage is TRBV6-5 and J usage is TRBJ1-5; D ambiguous. The CDR3 runs to 11 residues. The germline gives CDR1 MNHEY, CDR2 SVGAGI. V was cut by 7 bases and J by 5 bases, with 6 bases left in between.

This chain connects TRBV7-2 to TRBJ2-5; D might be TRBD1 (6 bases). V was trimmed by 8 bases and J by 5 bases, leaving 21 bases between them. Germline loops: CDR1 SGHTA, CDR2 FQGNSA. The CDR3 contains 15 residues. The DNA of the CDR3 is TGTGCCAGCGTTCCGGATGACGGGACATGGGAGACCCAGTACTTC. Translation gives CASVPDDGTWETQYF.

The rearrangement joins TRBV5-1 to TRBJ1-5; a weak D match, TRBD1 (5 bases). There are 14 residues in the CDR3. CDR1 SGHRS and CDR2 YFSETQ come from the germline V gene. Trimming took 2 bases from V and 5 from J, leaving 11 bases between them. The CDR3 here is CASSFRGAHQPQHF. The CDR3 nucleotides read TGCGCCAGCAGCTTTCGCGGGGCCCATCAGCCCCAGCATTTT. Filled out from reference TRBV5-1 and TRBJ1-5, the complete variable domain reads KAGVTQTPRYLIKTRGQQVTLSCSPISGHRSVSWYQQTPGQGLQFLFEYFSETQRNKGNFPGRFSGRQFSNSRSEMNVSTLELGDSALYLCASSFRGAHQPQHFGDGTRLSIL.

This clone came up a few times. J is TRBJ2-7 and V is TRBV10-1; no clear D. V lost 0 bases and J lost 12, with 12 bases in between. The CDR3 is 12 amino acids. The germline V gene encodes CDR1 WNHNN and CDR2 SYGVQD (reference sequence). CDR3 in amino acids: CASSESGRQAYF. The CDR3 region has the DNA TGCGCCAGCAGTGAGTCCGGCAGGCAAGCGTACTTC.

The chain couples TRBV14 to TRBJ1-2, with D uncertain. Trimming stripped 2 bases from V and 8 bases from J, with 21 bases between. Germline V CDR1 and CDR2: SGHDN, FVKESK. This CDR3 is built from 16 residues. CDR3 DNA: TGTGCCAGCAGCCAAAAGCAGGCCTTTCCTTCCGAGGGCTACACCTTC. This translates into CASSQKQAFPSEGYTF.

The rearrangement links TRBV7-9 to TRBJ1-1, with TRBD1 matching over 7 bases. The CDR3 has 15 amino acids. The germline gives CDR1 SEHNR, CDR2 FQNEAQ (reference sequence). V was clipped by 0 bases and J by 0 bases; unmatched bases: 1. The CDR3 loop reads CASSLATGVNTEAFF. CDR3 nucleotides: TGTGCCAGCAGCTTAGCTACAGGGGTGAACACTGAAGCTTTCTTT.

This clone was seen a few times. The V and J genes are TRBV6-5 and TRBJ1-5; 7 nucleotides align to TRBD1. The junction had 8 bases not matched to a gene; V was cut back by 5 bases and J by 4 bases. The CDR3 consists of 15 residues. Germline CDR1 reads MNHEY; CDR2 reads SVGAGI. The CDR3 here is CASSRRTGLNQPQHF. The CDR3 nucleotides are TGTGCCAGCAGTCGCAGGACAGGCCTTAATCAGCCCCAGCATTTT.

The chain has TRBV9 and TRBJ1-5; 7 nucleotides match TRBD1. V dropped 3 bases and J dropped 4; count of bases not matched to a gene: 1. Germline CDR1 SGDLS, CDR2 YYNGEE. This CDR3 has 13 residues. Here the CDR3 reads CASSATGNQPQHF. Here the CDR3 DNA reads TGTGCCAGCAGCGCGACAGGGAATCAGCCCCAGCATTTT.

In its sample, this clone was seen once. The CDR3 is CANQRTLTSGANVLTF. Written as DNA, the CDR3 is TGTGCCAACCAGCGAACCCTCACCTCTGGGGCCAACGTCCTGACTTTC. The V call is TRBV2, the J call TRBJ2-6; D is undetermined. Germline-derived CDR1 and CDR2 are SNHLY and FYNNEI. Trimming removed 10 bases from V and 0 bases from J, with 16 bases in between. CDR3 length equals 16 residues.

V usage is TRBV10-1 and J usage is TRBJ1-1; TRBD1 matches at 8 bases. The germline V gene has CDR1 WNHNN and CDR2 SYGVQD (reference sequence). The CDR3 contains 16 residues. V dropped 10 bases and J dropped 1; count of bases not matched to a gene: 14. The CDR3 here is CATPRYTGGENTEAFF. The DNA for the CDR3 is TGCGCCACCCCCCGATACACAGGGGGGGAGAACACTGAAGCTTTCTTT.

This clone was seen only a few times. The rearrangement links TRBV7-2 to TRBJ1-3; D gene unclear. This CDR3 spans 15 amino acids. The germline CDR1 and CDR2 sequences are SGHTA and FQGNSA. The V end lost 0 bases, the J end lost 1 base, and 7 bases lay between the germline ends. This CDR3 is CASSLAYGSGNTIYF. As DNA, the CDR3 is TGTGCCAGCAGCTTAGCGTACGGTTCTGGAAACACCATATATTTT.

The J gene is TRBJ2-2, the V gene TRBV9; 13 bases match TRBD2. V dropped 2 bases and J dropped 0; count of bases not matched to a gene: 7. CDR1 is SGDLS and CDR2 is YYNGEE in the germline V gene. This CDR3 is 19 amino acids long. CDR3 coding DNA: TGTGCCAGCAGCGTGAAGGGACTAGCGGGGAGCACGAACACCGGGGAGCTGTTTTTT. Encoded protein: CASSVKGLAGSTNTGELFF.

In its sample, this clone was seen a few times. This chain connects TRBV27 to TRBJ1-6; maybe TRBD1 (6 bases). The CDR3 runs to 13 residues. Germline V gene lookup returns CDR1 MNHEY and CDR2 SMNVEV (reference sequence). V was trimmed by 6 bases and J by 10 bases, leaving 13 bases between them. The CDR3 loop is CASSYREYSPLHF. CDR3 bases: TGTGCCAGCAGCTACAGGGAATACTCACCCCTCCACTTT.

The chain joins TRBV15 to TRBJ2-3; 9 positions agree with TRBD2. Germline trimming cut 5 bases from V and 5 bases from J; bases unmatched to any gene: 8. Germline lookup yields CDR1 LNHNV and CDR2 YYDKDF (reference sequence). The CDR3 has 15 amino acids. This chain's CDR3 is CATSLPRGGGDTQYF. The CDR3 bases are TGTGCCACCAGCCTCCCGCGGGGGGGCGGAGATACGCAGTATTTT.

J is TRBJ1-3 and V is TRBV13; D might be TRBD1 (5 bases). The CDR3 sequence is 17 residues long. Germline V gene lookup returns CDR1 PRHDT and CDR2 FYEKMQ (reference sequence). V lost 3 bases and J 1 base, leaving 16 bases between the germline ends. CDR3 sequence: CASSLRQYSGSGNTIYF. The CDR3 DNA reads as TGTGCCAGCAGCTTGAGGCAATATTCAGGGTCTGGAAACACCATATATTTT.

V and J are TRBV6-5 and TRBJ1-1, with TRBD1 as a possible D gene (6 bases). Looked up from germline, CDR1 is MNHEY and CDR2 is SVGAGI. V was clipped by 11 bases and J by 0 bases, with 19 bases between them. This CDR3 is built from 15 residues. CDR3 region: CASGRGNNMNTEAFF. The DNA for the CDR3 is TGTGCCTCGGGCAGGGGCAATAATATGAACACTGAAGCTTTCTTT.

The genes are TRBV11-2 and TRBJ1-1; 10 nucleotides line up with TRBD1. This CDR3 is 15 amino acids long. The J segment lost 6 bases and the V segment lost 5 bases, leaving 9 bases of the junction unmatched. CDR1 SGHAT and CDR2 FQNNGV come from the germline V gene. The CDR3 nucleotides read TGTGCCAGCAGCCGTCCGACAGGGGGCGGGGCTGAAGCTTTCTTT. It encodes CASSRPTGGGAEAFF.

V usage is TRBV19 and J usage is TRBJ1-1, with 7 bases aligning to TRBD1. Germline assignment: CDR1 LNHDA and CDR2 SQIVND (reference sequence). With V trimmed by 9 bases and J by 1 base, 14 bases remained unmatched. This CDR3 is 16 amino acids long. The CDR3 protein is CASNRGPFTENTEAFF. CDR3 coding DNA: TGTGCCAGCAACAGGGGCCCCTTCACTGAGAACACTGAAGCTTTCTTT.

The rearrangement links TRBV5-5 to TRBJ1-1, with D possibly TRBD1 on 5 matching bases. In germline, CDR1 is SGHKS, CDR2 YYEKEE (reference sequence). The germline V and J ends were trimmed by 0 bases and 1 base, with 7 bases remaining between them. The CDR3 spans 14 residues. The CDR3: CASSLADKNTEAFF. In nucleotides, the CDR3 is TGTGCCAGCAGCTTGGCGGACAAGAACACTGAAGCTTTCTTT.

This chain uses TRBV9 with TRBJ2-3, with 11 positions matching TRBD2. CDR3 size: 17 residues. J was trimmed by 2 bases and V by 0 bases; bases with no gene match: 5. Germline loops: CDR1 SGDLS, CDR2 YYNGEE. Here the CDR3 DNA reads TGTGCCAGCAGCGTAGTACTAGCGGGGGAAGCCACAGATACGCAGTATTTT. It specifies CASSVVLAGEATDTQYF.

The chain recombines TRBV14 with TRBJ2-7; D unclear. The germline V gene has CDR1 SGHDN and CDR2 FVKESK. The germline V and J ends were trimmed by 2 bases and 7 bases, with 6 bases remaining between them. This CDR3 has 11 residues. The CDR3 here is CASSQFEEQYF. CDR3 DNA: TGTGCCAGCAGCCAATTCGAGGAGCAGTACTTC.

This rearrangement joins TRBV29-1 to TRBJ2-1, with a tentative D call TRBD1 (6 bases). The germline gives CDR1 SQVTM, CDR2 ANQGSEA. Trimming left V 3 bases short and J 9 bases short, with 12 bases between. This CDR3 has 12 amino acids. The chain's CDR3 is CSVDRGTSEQFF. The CDR3 region has the DNA TGCAGCGTTGACAGGGGAACGAGTGAGCAGTTCTTC.

V and J are TRBV5-1 and TRBJ1-5; D unclear. The CDR3 sequence is 13 residues long. Germline-derived CDR1 and CDR2 are SGHRS and YFSETQ. Trimming removed 5 bases from V and 0 bases from J, with 6 bases in between. In nucleotides, the CDR3 is TGCGCCAGCAGGTTGTATAGCAATCAGCCCCAGCATTTT. It yields the protein CASRLYSNQPQHF.

This sequence joins TRBV24-1 and TRBJ1-5; no clear D gene. Looked up from germline, CDR1 is KGHDR and CDR2 is SFDVKD. Trimming shortened V by 5 bases and J by 1 base, and 8 bases separated the two germline ends. The CDR3 length is 14 residues. Here the CDR3 reads CATSVGGSNQPQHF. The DNA of the CDR3 is TGTGCCACCAGTGTGGGAGGAAGCAATCAGCCCCAGCATTTT.

This clone was observed a handful of times. The V and J genes are TRBV3-1 (or the pseudogene TRBV3-2) and TRBJ2-1; TRBD2 might be the D (6 bases). V lost 0 bases to trimming and J lost 6 bases, with 12 bases between them. This CDR3 spans 15 amino acids. In germline, CDR1 is LGHDT, CDR2 YNNKEL (reference sequence). The chain's CDR3 is CASSQEGWGGNEQFF. The CDR3, as DNA: TGTGCCAGCAGCCAAGAAGGGTGGGGAGGCAATGAGCAGTTCTTC.

This sequence joins TRBV18 and TRBJ2-7; TRBD2 matches 8 bases. The germline V gene encodes CDR1 KGHSH and CDR2 LQKENI. J was trimmed by 0 bases and V by 3 bases; bases with no gene match: 13. The CDR3 is 18 amino acids. The CDR3 here is CASSPEAAGGVYSYEQYF. DNA of the CDR3: TGTGCCAGCTCACCCGAGGCCGCGGGGGGAGTTTACTCCTACGAGCAGTACTTC.

The chain recombines TRBV9 with TRBJ1-2; the match to TRBD1 covers 8 bases. Per germline, CDR1 SGDLS and CDR2 YYNGEE. V lost 4 bases and J lost 3; bases outside the gene matches: 8. The CDR3 loop spans 15 amino acids. CDR3 sequence: CASSPRAGGDYGYTF. CDR3 coding DNA: TGTGCCAGCAGCCCCAGGGCAGGGGGCGACTATGGCTACACCTTC.

The V and J genes are TRBV3-1 (or the pseudogene TRBV3-2) and TRBJ2-5; 8 nucleotides match TRBD2. The trim removed 1 base at V and 2 bases at J, leaving 12 bases unmatched. Germline-derived CDR1 and CDR2 are LGHDT and YNNKEL (reference sequence). CDR3 length equals 18 residues. CDR3 protein: CASSQGSWTSREQETQYF. For the CDR3, the DNA is TGTGCCAGCAGCCAAGGGAGCTGGACTAGCAGGGAGCAAGAGACCCAGTACTTC.

This clone has only one observation. This CDR3 is also generated by other DNA sequences in the sample. This chain connects TRBV19 to TRBJ2-7; the D gene is possibly TRBD1 (6 bases). V was cut by 3 bases and J by 3 bases, with 9 bases left in between. CDR3 length equals 13 residues. Per the germline V gene, CDR1 is LNHDA and CDR2 is SQIVND (reference sequence). This chain's CDR3 is CASSIQGGYEQYF. DNA of the CDR3: TGTGCCAGTAGTATTCAAGGGGGCTACGAGCAGTACTTC.